One sample yielded the 3 T cell receptor beta chains listed below, sequenced in a study of T-cell memory formation after mild COVID-19. From the 5' RACE reads, TCRdb called clonotypes with MiXCR, one entry per CDR3 protein. The sample includes roughly 350,000 distinct CDR3 sequences, 25% to 30% of them seen just once. Sequenced input: PBMCs or a T cell subset sorted from them (not recorded which). The origin of the receptors is an adult woman who had mild COVID-19 (a few samples of this study predate the infection). Cell type and time point are not known.

The CDR3, as DNA: TGTGCCAGCTCACCATCAGGGGTAAACTATGGCTACACCTTC. Encoded protein: CASSPSGVNYGYTF. The chain combines TRBV18 with TRBJ1-2; maybe TRBD1 (6 bases). The CDR3 is 14 residues long. Trimming took off 2 bases at V and 2 bases at J, with 9 bases between the two ends. Germline V gives CDR1 KGHSH, CDR2 LQKENI.

The chain links TRBV20-1 to TRBJ1-6; D is unresolved. V dropped 6 bases and J dropped 7 bases, with 16 bases sitting between them. Germline lookup yields CDR1 DFQATT and CDR2 SNEGSKA (reference sequence). CDR3 size: 14 residues. CDR3 sequence: CSAFWNGPNSPLHF. Here the CDR3 DNA reads TGCAGTGCCTTCTGGAACGGCCCAAATTCACCCCTCCACTTT.

This clonotype was picked up a small number of times. This chain connects TRBV25-1 to TRBJ2-1; maybe TRBD1 (5 bases). CDR1 and CDR2 (germline): MGHDK, SYGVNS. Trimming left V 4 bases short and J 11 bases short, with 9 bases between. The CDR3 is made up of 11 amino acids. CDR3 bases: TGTGCCAGCAGTGGACGACAGAAGCAGTTCTTC. Translating gives CASSGRQKQFF. The full variable domain, in which reference TRBV25-1 and TRBJ2-1 provide the parts outside the CDR3, is EADIYQTPRYLVIGTGKKITLECSQTMGHDKMYWYQQDPGMELHLIHYSYGVNSTEKGDLSSESTVSRIRTEHFPLTLESARPSHTSQYLCASSGRQKQFFGPGTRLTVL.